The clone carrying this T cell receptor (beta chain) was counted a few times. Its antigen is as yet unknown. The sample belongs to a study of OX40 agonist ivuxolimab in advanced cancers. The wider study: All patients had ivuxolimab intravenously every 2 weeks at 0.01 to 10 mg/kg. The group had a mean age of 60 years, ranged from about 20 to 90, and was 80% to 90% male.

The table came from immunoSEQ multiplex PCR; TCRdb's copy has only in-frame clones and leaves some out. The sample records around 86,000 clones, approximately 84% being singletons. V was pared by 3 bases and J by 2 bases, with 8 bases between. CDR3 length equals 13 residues. From germline, CDR1 is SNHLY and CDR2 FYNNEI. Regarding the study as a whole: By week 6 at 0.1 to 3.0 mg/kg, blood CD4+ and CD8+ T cells had expanded clonally.

V is TRBV2 and J is TRBJ2-7, with no clear D. The sequence was obtained from an adult with an advanced solid tumor such as melanoma, head and neck, liver or kidney cancer. This specimen was CD4+ or CD8+ T cells sorted from blood, taken in a trial of the OX40 agonist ivuxolimab. CDR3 sequence: CASSDFTAYEQYV. The CDR3 DNA is TGTGCCAGCAGTGATTTCACCGCCTACGAGCAGTACGTC.